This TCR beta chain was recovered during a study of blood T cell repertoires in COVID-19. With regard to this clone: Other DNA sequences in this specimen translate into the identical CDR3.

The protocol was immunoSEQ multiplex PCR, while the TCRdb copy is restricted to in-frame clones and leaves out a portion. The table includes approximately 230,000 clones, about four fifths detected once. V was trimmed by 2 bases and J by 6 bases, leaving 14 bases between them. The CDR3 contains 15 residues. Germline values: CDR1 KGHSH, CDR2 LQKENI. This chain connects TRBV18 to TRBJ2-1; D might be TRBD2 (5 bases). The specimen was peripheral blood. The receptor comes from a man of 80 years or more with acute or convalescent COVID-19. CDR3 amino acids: CASSPSGGSSNEQFF. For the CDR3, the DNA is TGTGCCAGCTCACCATCAGGAGGTTCTAGCAATGAGCAGTTCTTC.